This T cell receptor (beta chain) came from a study of shared clonotypes between healthy human individuals. The CDR3 has 13 amino acids. CDR1 and CDR2 from the germline V gene are KGHSH and LQKENI. Trimming removed 2 bases from V and 6 bases from J, with 11 bases in between. The authors distributed each subset's genomic DNA evenly over several immunoSEQ plates. Data came from immunoSEQ multiplex PCR; TCRdb stores just in-frame clones and leaves some out. Of about 2.4 million clones listed, roughly 92% are singletons. Partitioning of CD4+ cells yielded a CD45RA+ naive subset and a CD45RA-negative memory subset.

The sequenced material came from naive CD4+ T cells sorted from blood. Subset defined: CD45RA+ positively selected. The chain carries TRBV18 and TRBJ2-7; D possibly corresponds to TRBD1 (6 bases). This clonotype was sampled from a man in his late teens or twenties in good health. The CDR3 is CASSPTAGAEQYF. As DNA, the CDR3 is TGTGCCAGCTCACCAACTGCAGGGGCCGAGCAGTACTTC.